Listed below are T cell receptor beta chains from one sample, sequenced in a study of blood T cell repertoires in COVID-19. Here immunoSEQ multiplex PCR was the method, and the copy in TCRdb shows in-frame clones only, minus some. The data hold 270,000 or so clones, with about 90% observed a single time. Sequencing was performed on peripheral blood. All receptors come from a woman aged 30 to 39 with COVID-19, enrolled during active disease. The CDR3 runs from the conserved cysteine through the conserved F or W. Fields, in order: D gene, J gene, clone size, V gene, CDR3 length, CDR3 DNA, CDR3 protein. The D gene is left open where the match is weak. Not every row has a clone size; where given, it reads once, few, many or a size class.

D gene: -; J gene: TRBJ2-4; clone size: -; V gene: TRBV10-2; CDR3 length: 13; CDR3 DNA: TGCGCCAGCTCCACAGTAGCCAAAAACATTCAGTACTTC; CDR3 protein: CASSTVAKNIQYF
D gene: -; J gene: TRBJ1-3; clone size: -; V gene: TRBV18; CDR3 length: 14; CDR3 DNA: TGTGCCAGCCACGCCGGGGGCTCTGGAAACACCATATATTTT; CDR3 protein: CASHAGGSGNTIYF
D gene: TRBD2; J gene: TRBJ2-1; clone size: -; V gene: TRBV5-1; CDR3 length: 13; CDR3 DNA: TGCGCCAGCAGAGTAGCGGGGGAAGATGAGCAGTTCTTC; CDR3 protein: CASRVAGEDEQFF
D gene: -; J gene: TRBJ1-1; clone size: once; V gene: TRBV19; CDR3 length: 12; CDR3 DNA: TGTGCCAGTAGTATGAGAGGCATTTGGGCTTTCTTT; CDR3 protein: CASSMRGIWAFF
D gene: -; J gene: TRBJ2-4; clone size: -; V gene: TRBV25-1; CDR3 length: 12; CDR3 DNA: TGTGCCAGCAGTGACCCCGGGTCCGCTCAGTACTTC; CDR3 protein: CASSDPGSAQYF
D gene: TRBD1; J gene: TRBJ1-6; clone size: -; V gene: TRBV5-6; CDR3 length: 14; CDR3 DNA: TGTGCCAGCTCTACAGGGGCGAGTCCCTCACCCCTCCACTTT; CDR3 protein: CASSTGASPSPLHF
D gene: TRBD1; J gene: TRBJ2-7; clone size: -; V gene: TRBV6-5; CDR3 length: 16; CDR3 DNA: TGTGCCAGCAGTTACTCGACAGGGGAGGACTCCTACGAGCAGTACTTC; CDR3 protein: CASSYSTGEDSYEQYF
D gene: -; J gene: TRBJ1-3; clone size: once; V gene: TRBV7-8; CDR3 length: 15; CDR3 DNA: TGTGCCAGCAGCTTAGCCGGGAACTCTGGAAACACCATATATTTT; CDR3 protein: CASSLAGNSGNTIYF
D gene: -; J gene: TRBJ1-5; clone size: -; V gene: TRBV11-2; CDR3 length: 15; CDR3 DNA: TGTGCCAGCAGCTTAGTCGACTCGGGGAGTCAGCCCCAGCATTTT; CDR3 protein: CASSLVDSGSQPQHF
D gene: TRBD1; J gene: TRBJ1-5; clone size: -; V gene: TRBV19; CDR3 length: 16; CDR3 DNA: TGTGCCAGTAGTACCGACAGGGGAGGGGGCAATCAGCCCCAGCATTTT; CDR3 protein: CASSTDRGGGNQPQHF
D gene: TRBD1; J gene: TRBJ2-7; clone size: -; V gene: TRBV10-2; CDR3 length: 14; CDR3 DNA: TGCGCCAGCAGAGCGGGACAGGGTGCCTACGAGCAGTACTTC; CDR3 protein: CASRAGQGAYEQYF
D gene: -; J gene: TRBJ1-3; clone size: -; V gene: TRBV5-8; CDR3 length: 16; CDR3 DNA: TGTGCCAGCAGCTTGGTAGTCGGGGGCTCTGGAAACACCATATATTTT; CDR3 protein: CASSLVVGGSGNTIYF
D gene: TRBD2; J gene: TRBJ2-3; clone size: -; V gene: TRBV7-6; CDR3 length: 17; CDR3 DNA: TGTGCCAGCAGTTTCCCCGTAGCGGGGGGGTTCACAGATACGCAGTATTTT; CDR3 protein: CASSFPVAGGFTDTQYF
D gene: TRBD1; J gene: TRBJ1-5; clone size: -; V gene: TRBV6-2/TRBV6-3; CDR3 length: 15; CDR3 DNA: TGTGCCAGCAGTCCGGACAGGGAGTTATTTCAGCCCCAGCATTTT; CDR3 protein: CASSPDRELFQPQHF
D gene: TRBD2; J gene: TRBJ2-1; clone size: -; V gene: TRBV10-3; CDR3 length: 14; CDR3 DNA: TGTGCCACCTCTTGGACTAGCGAGTCCAATGAGCAGTTCTTC; CDR3 protein: CATSWTSESNEQFF
D gene: -; J gene: TRBJ1-2; clone size: -; V gene: TRBV4-1; CDR3 length: 13; CDR3 DNA: TGCGCCAGCAGCCAACGAGGCCTTTATGGCTACACCTTC; CDR3 protein: CASSQRGLYGYTF
D gene: -; J gene: TRBJ1-3; clone size: -; V gene: TRBV6-2/TRBV6-3; CDR3 length: 16; CDR3 DNA: TGTGCCAGCAGTTACGGACCCCCAGGGTCGGGAAACACCATATATTTT; CDR3 protein: CASSYGPPGSGNTIYF
D gene: TRBD1; J gene: TRBJ1-4; clone size: -; V gene: TRBV27; CDR3 length: 15; CDR3 DNA: TGTGCCAGCCGGGACAGGGGGCTGGTTCGGGAAAAACTGTTTTTT; CDR3 protein: CASRDRGLVREKLFF